This T cell receptor beta chain was profiled in a study of identifying expanded T cells in peripheral blood. Broader study findings: Technical replicates showed roughly 1.2 changed clones; around 2 weeks about 16; four weeks 19. Variance in clone template counts between two-week samples significantly increased with total template count across all healthy donors.

Assay used: immunoSEQ multiplex PCR; TCRdb lists only in-frame clones, some missing. The table lists 90,000 to 100,000 clones, 88% of them singletons. About this clone: Antigen: not known.

During the collection period, no donor immune events like infections were recorded. The CDR3 is made up of 13 amino acids. Germline-derived CDR1 and CDR2 are GTSNPN and SVGIG (reference sequence). The V and J ends lost 7 bases and 2 bases, in that order; junction bases with no gene match: 5. Source material: blood. The rearrangement uses TRBV30 and TRBJ2-3; the match to TRBD1 covers 8 bases. The sequence was collected from a person aged 18-70 years in good health. The CDR3 DNA reads as TGTGCCTCTACAGGGGGGTACACAGATACGCAGTATTTT. Its protein product is CASTGGYTDTQYF.